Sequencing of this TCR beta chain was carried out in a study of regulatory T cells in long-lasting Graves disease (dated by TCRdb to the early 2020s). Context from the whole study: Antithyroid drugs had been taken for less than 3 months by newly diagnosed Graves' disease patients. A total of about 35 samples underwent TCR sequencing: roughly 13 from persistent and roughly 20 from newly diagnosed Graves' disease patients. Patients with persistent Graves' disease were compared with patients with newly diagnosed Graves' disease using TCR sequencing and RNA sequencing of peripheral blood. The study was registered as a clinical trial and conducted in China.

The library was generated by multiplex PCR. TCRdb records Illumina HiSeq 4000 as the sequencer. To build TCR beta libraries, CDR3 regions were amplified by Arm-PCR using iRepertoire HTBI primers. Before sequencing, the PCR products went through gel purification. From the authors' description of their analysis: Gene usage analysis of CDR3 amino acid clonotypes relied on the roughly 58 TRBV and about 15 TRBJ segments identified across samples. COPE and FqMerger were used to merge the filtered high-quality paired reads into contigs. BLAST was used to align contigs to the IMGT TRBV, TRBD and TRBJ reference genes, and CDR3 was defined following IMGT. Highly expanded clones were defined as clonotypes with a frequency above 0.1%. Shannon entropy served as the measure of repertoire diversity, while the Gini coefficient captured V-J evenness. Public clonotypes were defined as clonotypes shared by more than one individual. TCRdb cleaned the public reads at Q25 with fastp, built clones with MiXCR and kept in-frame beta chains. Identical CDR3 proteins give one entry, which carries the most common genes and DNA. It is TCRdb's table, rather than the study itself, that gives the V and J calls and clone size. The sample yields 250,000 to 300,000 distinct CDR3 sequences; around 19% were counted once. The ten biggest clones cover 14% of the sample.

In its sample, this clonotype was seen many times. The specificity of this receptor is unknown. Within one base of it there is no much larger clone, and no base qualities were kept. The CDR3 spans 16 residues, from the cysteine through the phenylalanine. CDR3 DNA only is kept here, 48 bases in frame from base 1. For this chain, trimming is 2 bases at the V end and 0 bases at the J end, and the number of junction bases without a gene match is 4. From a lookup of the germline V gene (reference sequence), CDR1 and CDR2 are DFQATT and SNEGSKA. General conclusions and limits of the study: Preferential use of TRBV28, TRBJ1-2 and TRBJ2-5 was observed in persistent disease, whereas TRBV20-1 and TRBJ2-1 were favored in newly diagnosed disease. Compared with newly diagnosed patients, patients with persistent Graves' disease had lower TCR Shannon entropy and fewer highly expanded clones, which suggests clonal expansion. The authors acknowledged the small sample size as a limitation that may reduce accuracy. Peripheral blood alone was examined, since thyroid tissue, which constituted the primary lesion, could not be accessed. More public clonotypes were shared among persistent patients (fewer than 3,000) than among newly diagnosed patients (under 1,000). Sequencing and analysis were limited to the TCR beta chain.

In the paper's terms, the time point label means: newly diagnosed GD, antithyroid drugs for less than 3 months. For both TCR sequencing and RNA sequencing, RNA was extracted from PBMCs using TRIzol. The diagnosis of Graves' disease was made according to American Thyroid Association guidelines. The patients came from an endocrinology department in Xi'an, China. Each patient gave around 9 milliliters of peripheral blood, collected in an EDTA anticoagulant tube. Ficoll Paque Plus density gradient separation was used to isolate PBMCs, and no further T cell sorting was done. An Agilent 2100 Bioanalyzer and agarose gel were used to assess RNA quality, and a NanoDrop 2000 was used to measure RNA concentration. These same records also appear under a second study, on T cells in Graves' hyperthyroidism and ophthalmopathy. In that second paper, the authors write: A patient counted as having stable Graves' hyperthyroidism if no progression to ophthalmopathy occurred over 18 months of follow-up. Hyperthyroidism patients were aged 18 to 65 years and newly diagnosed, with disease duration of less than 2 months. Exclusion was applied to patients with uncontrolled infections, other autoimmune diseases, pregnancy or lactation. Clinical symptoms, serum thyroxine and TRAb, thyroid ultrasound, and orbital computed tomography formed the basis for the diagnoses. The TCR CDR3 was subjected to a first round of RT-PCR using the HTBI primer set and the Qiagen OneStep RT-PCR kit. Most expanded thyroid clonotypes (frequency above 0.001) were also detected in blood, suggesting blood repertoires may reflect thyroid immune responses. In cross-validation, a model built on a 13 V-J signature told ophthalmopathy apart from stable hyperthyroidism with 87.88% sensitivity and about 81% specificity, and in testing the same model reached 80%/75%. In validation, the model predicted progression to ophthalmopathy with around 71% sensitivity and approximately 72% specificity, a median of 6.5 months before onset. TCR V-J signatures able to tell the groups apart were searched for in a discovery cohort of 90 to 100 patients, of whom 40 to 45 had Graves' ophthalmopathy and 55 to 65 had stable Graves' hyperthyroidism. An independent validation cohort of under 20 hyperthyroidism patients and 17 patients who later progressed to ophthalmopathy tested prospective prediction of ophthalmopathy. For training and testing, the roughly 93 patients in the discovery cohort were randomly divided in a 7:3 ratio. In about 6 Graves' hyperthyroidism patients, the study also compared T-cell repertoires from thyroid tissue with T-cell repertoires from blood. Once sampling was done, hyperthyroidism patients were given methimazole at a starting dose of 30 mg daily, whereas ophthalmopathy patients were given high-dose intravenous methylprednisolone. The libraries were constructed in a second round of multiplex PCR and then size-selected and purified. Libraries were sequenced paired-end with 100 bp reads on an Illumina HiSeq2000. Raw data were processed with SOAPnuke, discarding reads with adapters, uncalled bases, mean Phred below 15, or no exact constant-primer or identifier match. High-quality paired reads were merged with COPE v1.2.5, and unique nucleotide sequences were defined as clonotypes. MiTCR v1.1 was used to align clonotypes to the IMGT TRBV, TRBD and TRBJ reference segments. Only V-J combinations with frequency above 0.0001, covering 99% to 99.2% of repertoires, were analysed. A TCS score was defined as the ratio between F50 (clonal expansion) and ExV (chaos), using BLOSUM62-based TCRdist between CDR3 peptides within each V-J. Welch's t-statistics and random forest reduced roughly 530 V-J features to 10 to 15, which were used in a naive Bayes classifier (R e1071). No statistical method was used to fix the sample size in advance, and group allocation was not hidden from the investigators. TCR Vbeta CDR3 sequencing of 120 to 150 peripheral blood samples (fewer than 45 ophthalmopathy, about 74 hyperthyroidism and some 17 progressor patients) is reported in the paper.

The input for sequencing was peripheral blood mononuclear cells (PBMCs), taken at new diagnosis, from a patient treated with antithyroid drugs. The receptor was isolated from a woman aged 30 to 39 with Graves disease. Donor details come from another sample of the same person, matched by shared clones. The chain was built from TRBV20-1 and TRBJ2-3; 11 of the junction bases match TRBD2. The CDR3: CSARLAGGTSTDTQYF. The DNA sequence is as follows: TGCAGTGCTAGACTAGCGGGGGGAACCAGCACAGATACGCAGTATTTT.